This T cell receptor beta chain was captured by sequencing in a study of T-cell memory formation after mild COVID-19. General study findings and limits: Some SARS-CoV-2-responding clones were already detected in memory before infection.

Notes on this clonotype: Its cognate antigen is unknown.

TCRdb ran MiXCR on the 5' RACE reads and lists one entry per CDR3 protein. Of about 420,000 distinct CDR3 sequences listed, about 22% are singletons. The V end lost 5 bases, the J end lost 5 bases, and 16 bases lay between the germline ends. Looked up from germline, CDR1 is SQVTM and CDR2 is ANQGSEA. This CDR3 comprises 13 residues. The chain combines TRBV29-1 with TRBJ2-7; unclear D gene. The clonotype comes from an adult woman who had mild COVID-19 (a few samples of this study predate the infection). Cell type and time point are not known. The sample consisted of PBMCs or a T cell subset sorted from them (not recorded which). CDR3 amino acids: CSVPRATGDEQYF. The CDR3 DNA is TGCAGCGTTCCCAGAGCGACGGGTGACGAGCAGTACTTC.